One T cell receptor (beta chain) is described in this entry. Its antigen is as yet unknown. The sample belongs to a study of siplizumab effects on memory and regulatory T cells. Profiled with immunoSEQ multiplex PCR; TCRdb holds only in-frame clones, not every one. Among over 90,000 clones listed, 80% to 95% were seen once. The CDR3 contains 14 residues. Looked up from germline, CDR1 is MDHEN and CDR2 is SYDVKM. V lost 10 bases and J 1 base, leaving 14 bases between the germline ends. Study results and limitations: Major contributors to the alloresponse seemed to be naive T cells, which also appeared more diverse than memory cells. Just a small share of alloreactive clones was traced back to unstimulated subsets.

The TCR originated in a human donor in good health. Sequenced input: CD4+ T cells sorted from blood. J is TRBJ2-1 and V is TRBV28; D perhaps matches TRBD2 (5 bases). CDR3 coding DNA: TGTGCCACCATCGACTACGCGTCCTACAATGAGCAGTTCTTC. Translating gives CATIDYASYNEQFF.